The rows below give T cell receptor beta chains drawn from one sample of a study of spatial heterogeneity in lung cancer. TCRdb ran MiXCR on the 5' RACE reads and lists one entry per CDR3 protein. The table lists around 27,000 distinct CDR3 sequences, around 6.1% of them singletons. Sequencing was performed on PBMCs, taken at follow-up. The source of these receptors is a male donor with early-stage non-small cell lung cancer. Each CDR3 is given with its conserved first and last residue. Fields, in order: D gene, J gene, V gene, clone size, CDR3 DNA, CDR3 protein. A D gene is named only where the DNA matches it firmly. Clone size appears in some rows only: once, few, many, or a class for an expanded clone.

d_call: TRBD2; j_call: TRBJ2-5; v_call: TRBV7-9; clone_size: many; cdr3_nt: TGTGCCAGCAGCACGGGACTAGCTGCGACCCAGTACTTC; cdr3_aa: CASSTGLAATQYF
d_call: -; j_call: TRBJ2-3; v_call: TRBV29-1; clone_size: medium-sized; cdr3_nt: TGCAGCTCCGCTCCCGACAGGCTAAGGGGCTCAGATACGCAGTATTTT; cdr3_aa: CSSAPDRLRGSDTQYF
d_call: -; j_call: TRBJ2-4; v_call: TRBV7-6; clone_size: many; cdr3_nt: TGTGCCAGCAGCTTATTGGGGAACATTCAGTACTTC; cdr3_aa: CASSLLGNIQYF
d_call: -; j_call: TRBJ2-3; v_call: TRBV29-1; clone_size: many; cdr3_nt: TGCAGCGCCAACCAAGGGGGGGGCCCCACAGATACGCAGTATTTT; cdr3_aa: CSANQGGGPTDTQYF
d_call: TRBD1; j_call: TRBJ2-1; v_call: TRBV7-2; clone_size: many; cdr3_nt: TGTGCCAGCAGCGCAGGACAGGGGGCGCCGAATAGGAATGAGCAGTTCTTC; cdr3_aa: CASSAGQGAPNRNEQFF
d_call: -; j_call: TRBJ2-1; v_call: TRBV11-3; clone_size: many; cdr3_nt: TGTGCCAGCAGCTCGGACAGTATGACCTACAATGAGCAGTTCTTC; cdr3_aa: CASSSDSMTYNEQFF
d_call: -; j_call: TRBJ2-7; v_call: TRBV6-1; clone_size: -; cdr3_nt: TGTGCCAGCAGTATGACCGACCTCGGGCCCTACGAGCAGTACTTC; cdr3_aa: CASSMTDLGPYEQYF
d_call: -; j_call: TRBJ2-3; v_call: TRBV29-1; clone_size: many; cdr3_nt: TGCAGCGTTGAAGGGGGGCCTTTTTCCGGGGATACGCAGTATTTT; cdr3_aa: CSVEGGPFSGDTQYF
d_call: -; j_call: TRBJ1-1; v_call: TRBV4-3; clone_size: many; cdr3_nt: TGCGCCAGCAGCGGGATAGAACAGAGGGGTACTGAAGCTTTCTTT; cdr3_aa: CASSGIEQRGTEAFF
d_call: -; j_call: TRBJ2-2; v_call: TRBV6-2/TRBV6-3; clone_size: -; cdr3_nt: TGTGCCAGCAAACAGGGAGCCGGGGAGCTGTTTTTT; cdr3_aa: CASKQGAGELFF